Below, 23 T cell receptor beta chains from the same sample are listed, as sequenced in a study of T cells in Graves' hyperthyroidism and ophthalmopathy. The CDR3 regions of TCR beta were amplified from RNA transcripts. First-round RT-PCR with HTBI primers amplified the TCR CDR3 region. One entry per CDR3 protein results from TCRdb running MiXCR on the multiplex PCR reads. The sample records roughly 500,000 distinct CDR3 sequences, around 22% being singletons. Sequenced input: blood. The receptor set was obtained from a woman in her twenties or thirties with Graves' ophthalmopathy.

The chain couples TRBV28 to TRBJ2-7, with TRBD1 matching over 7 bases. Germline V gene lookup returns CDR1 MDHEN and CDR2 SYDVKM. The CDR3 is 14 amino acids. Trimming took 6 bases from V and 4 from J; bases not matched to a gene: 9. Written as DNA, the CDR3 is TGTGCCAGCAGGATAGAGCTACAGGGGTACGAGCAGTACTTC. Translation gives CASRIELQGYEQYF.

This clonotype was recorded a few times. The V and J genes are TRBV19 and TRBJ2-3; D is tentatively TRBD1 or TRBD2 (5 bases each). In germline, CDR1 is LNHDA, CDR2 SQIVND (reference sequence). The CDR3 runs 15 residues. Trimming pared 3 bases from V and 2 bases from J, leaving 12 bases between. The CDR3: CASSIWGSPTDTQYF. The CDR3 region has the DNA TGTGCCAGTAGTATTTGGGGGTCCCCCACAGATACGCAGTATTTT.

The genes are TRBV7-2 and TRBJ2-7; D is ambiguous. Trimming cost V 3 bases and J 6 bases, with 9 bases left between them. The CDR3 runs 12 residues. Germline V lookup: CDR1 SGHTA, CDR2 FQGNSA. CDR3 DNA sequence: TGTGCCAGCAGCTTCTTAATTTCCGAGCAGTACTTC. It is translated as CASSFLISEQYF.

The chain is built from TRBV7-2 and TRBJ2-7; no reliable D call. V gave up 5 bases and J gave up 4 bases, with 9 bases separating them. CDR1 is SGHTA, CDR2 FQGNSA, per germline. The CDR3 has 12 amino acids. CDR3 bases: TGTGCCAGCAGCCGAATCCCATACGAGCAGTACTTC. It is translated as CASSRIPYEQYF. The full variable domain, with the rest looked up from reference TRBV7-2 and TRBJ2-7, is GAGVSQSPSNKVTEKGKDVELRCDPISGHTALYWYRQSLGQGLEFLIYFQGNSAPDKSGLPSDRFSAERTGGSVSTLTIQRTQQEDSAVYLCASSRIPYEQYFGPGTRLTVT.

This clonotype was counted ten times or more. V gene TRBV10-3 combines with J gene TRBJ1-2; 9 nucleotides line up with TRBD1. Germline CDR1 reads ENHRY; CDR2 reads SYGVKD. The junction had 7 bases not matched to a gene; V was cut back by 9 bases and J by 2 bases. The CDR3 runs 14 residues. CDR3 in amino acids: CAISGQGPNYGYTF. DNA for the CDR3: TGTGCCATAAGCGGACAGGGGCCCAACTATGGCTACACCTTC.

This clonotype was found many times. This sequence joins TRBV14 and TRBJ2-5, with a possible D match to TRBD2 (5 bases). The V and J ends lost 2 bases and 5 bases respectively, with 18 bases between them. Germline V CDR1 and CDR2: SGHDN, FVKESK. The length of the CDR3 is 16 residues. DNA for the CDR3: TGTGCCAGCAGCCAAAATTTGTACAGCCCGGGGGAGACCCAGTACTTC. It is translated as CASSQNLYSPGETQYF.

This clonotype has at least ten counts. V usage is TRBV20-1 and J usage is TRBJ1-1; the D gene is possibly TRBD1 (5 bases). V lost 2 bases and J lost 4, with 11 bases in between. The CDR3 runs to 13 residues. Germline V gene lookup returns CDR1 DFQATT and CDR2 SNEGSKA (reference sequence). The CDR3 loop reads CSARRGAGTEAFF. The CDR3 region has the DNA TGCAGTGCTAGAAGAGGGGCTGGCACTGAAGCTTTCTTT.

At least ten counts were recorded for this clonotype. This rearrangement joins TRBV19 to TRBJ1-2; D possibly corresponds to TRBD1 (6 bases). This CDR3 is built from 13 residues. CDR1 and CDR2 from the germline V gene are LNHDA and SQIVND (reference sequence). V was clipped by 3 bases and J by 4 bases, with 9 bases between them. CDR3 sequence reads: CASSIEQGYGYTF. The CDR3 DNA reads TGTGCCAGTAGTATCGAACAGGGCTATGGCTACACCTTC.

This clonotype was detected many times. The chain uses TRBV25-1 and TRBJ1-1, with unresolved D. The V and J ends lost 3 bases and 3 bases respectively, with 2 bases between them. CDR1 is MGHDK and CDR2 is SYGVNS in the germline V gene. The CDR3 extends over 11 amino acids. The CDR3 region is CASSDYTEAFF. The CDR3 DNA sequence: TGTGCCAGCAGTGACTACACTGAAGCTTTCTTT.

This clonotype was seen ten or more times. V gene TRBV25-1 combines with J gene TRBJ1-2, with D uncertain. This CDR3 spans 18 amino acids. Deletions cut 1 base from V and 9 bases from J, with 27 bases between. CDR1 and CDR2 from the germline V gene are MGHDK and SYGVNS. Here the CDR3 reads CASSESLRATFISYRYTF. As DNA, the CDR3 is TGTGCCAGCAGTGAATCACTGAGGGCCACCTTCATTTCATACCGCTACACCTTC.

This clonotype appeared many times. J is TRBJ1-1 and V is TRBV3-1; a weak D match, TRBD1 (6 bases). The CDR3 totals 13 residues. The germline V and J ends were trimmed by 4 bases and 6 bases, with 12 bases remaining between them. The germline gives CDR1 LGHDT, CDR2 YNNKEL (reference sequence). The CDR3 nucleotides read TGTGCCAGCAGCCGGCAGGGGATCGCTGAAGCTTTCTTT. Translation gives CASSRQGIAEAFF.

Ten or more counts support this clonotype. The rearrangement joins TRBV28 to TRBJ2-5, with D uncertain. CDR1 is MDHEN and CDR2 is SYDVKM in the germline V gene. The CDR3 totals 15 residues. V was clipped by 4 bases and J by 2 bases, with 14 bases between them. The CDR3 sequence: CASSSRGLPQETQYF. In nucleotides, the CDR3 is TGTGCCAGCAGTTCCCGTGGGCTACCTCAAGAGACCCAGTACTTC.

This clonotype appeared many times. The chain couples TRBV6-5 to TRBJ1-2; 9 bases map to TRBD1. The CDR3 has 14 amino acids. CDR1 is MNHEY and CDR2 is SVGAGI in the germline V gene. With V trimmed by 0 bases and J by 8 bases, 4 bases remained unmatched. The CDR3 sequence: CASSYSTGGLGYTF. The CDR3 region has the DNA TGTGCCAGCAGTTACTCGACAGGGGGATTGGGCTACACCTTC.

This chain joins TRBV30 and TRBJ1-6; D is ambiguous. Germline V CDR1 and CDR2: GTSNPN, SVGIG (reference sequence). This CDR3 is built from 14 residues. V was trimmed by 0 bases and J by 9 bases, leaving 12 bases between them. The CDR3 spells CAWSVEQKTSPLHF. The CDR3 DNA reads TGTGCCTGGAGTGTTGAACAGAAGACTTCACCCCTCCACTTT. Based on the CDR3 plus reference TRBV30 and TRBJ1-6, the full variable domain is SQTIHQWPATLVQPVGSPLSLECTVEGTSNPNLYWYRQAAGRGLQLLFYSVGIGQISSEVPQNLSASRPQDRQFILSSKKLLLSDSGFYLCAWSVEQKTSPLHFGNGTRLTVT.

This clonotype was found many times. V gene TRBV5-1 combines with J gene TRBJ1-2; 7 nucleotides agree with TRBD1. Losses at the gene ends were 0 bases for V and 7 bases for J; bases not matched to a gene: 6. This CDR3 region has 14 residues. From germline, CDR1 is SGHRS and CDR2 YFSETQ. CDR3 protein: CASSLDSTGLGYTF. The DNA for the CDR3 is TGCGCCAGCAGCTTGGACTCGACAGGGCTTGGCTACACCTTC.

This clonotype was seen a few times. CDR3 residues: CASSAQDLGFYGYTF. The CDR3 nucleotides read TGTGCCAGCAGTGCTCAGGACCTGGGATTCTATGGCTACACCTTC. The chain has TRBV27 and TRBJ1-2; no clear D gene. This CDR3 contains 15 residues. V was clipped by 5 bases and J by 4 bases, with 17 bases between them. Germline CDR1 reads MNHEY; CDR2 reads SMNVEV (reference sequence).

This clonotype was found many times. The rearrangement joins TRBV18 to TRBJ1-1; perhaps TRBD1 as D (5 bases). The CDR3 contains 13 residues. The germline CDR1 and CDR2 sequences are KGHSH and LQKENI. Trimming shortened V by 0 bases and J by 4 bases, and 6 bases separated the two germline ends. The CDR3 protein is CASSPPTVTEAFF. In DNA form, the CDR3 reads TGTGCCAGCTCACCACCGACAGTCACTGAAGCTTTCTTT.

This clonotype was observed a few times. J is TRBJ2-4 and V is TRBV2; a possible D gene is TRBD1 (6 bases). V was trimmed by 5 bases and J by 5 bases, leaving 16 bases between them. Germline V gene sequence: CDR1 SNHLY, CDR2 FYNNEI. CDR3 length: 15 amino acids. CDR3 sequence reads: CASSRTWTEQNIQYF. DNA of the CDR3: TGTGCCAGCAGTAGGACCTGGACAGAGCAAAACATTCAGTACTTC.

Ten or more counts support this clonotype. The chain carries TRBV12-3 or TRBV12-4 and TRBJ1-1; D may be TRBD1 (6 bases). V was shortened by 6 bases and J by 1 base, with 15 bases between the two germline ends. The CDR3 covers 15 residues. The CDR3 sequence is CASRPEQGWNTEAFF. The CDR3, as DNA: TGTGCCAGCAGACCCGAACAGGGATGGAACACTGAAGCTTTCTTT.

This clonotype was recorded many times. J is TRBJ2-5 and V is TRBV28; 9 bases fit TRBD2. J gave up 4 bases and V 1 base, and 4 bases lay outside the gene matches. Per germline, CDR1 MDHEN and CDR2 SYDVKM. The CDR3 extends over 15 amino acids. The CDR3 bases are TGTGCCAGCAGTTTATTGGCGGGGGGGCCAGAGACCCAGTACTTC. Translated: CASSLLAGGPETQYF.

The genes are TRBV2 and TRBJ1-1; TRBD1 agrees at 7 bases. Trimming cost V 7 bases and J 0 bases; bases outside gene matches: 11. This CDR3 contains 16 residues. Per germline, CDR1 SNHLY and CDR2 FYNNEI. CDR3 nucleotide sequence: TGTGCCAGCACCCAATATACGACAGGGTTGAACACTGAAGCTTTCTTT. Translation: CASTQYTTGLNTEAFF.

This clonotype has at least ten counts. Here the CDR3 reads CASRDPQPHEQYF. The CDR3 region has the DNA TGTGCCAGCAGAGATCCTCAGCCTCACGAGCAGTACTTC. V and J are TRBV6-2 or TRBV6-3 and TRBJ2-7; D not resolved. Germline assignment: CDR1 MNHEY and CDR2 SVGEGT. The CDR3 is 13 amino acids. Trimming removed 6 bases at V and 5 bases at J, with 14 bases between.

This clonotype was recorded many times. V usage is TRBV14 and J usage is TRBJ1-1, with unresolved D. The CDR3 consists of 12 residues. Trimming shortened V by 3 bases and J by 6 bases, and 8 bases separated the two germline ends. Germline CDR1 is SGHDN and CDR2 is FVKESK. The CDR3 DNA reads as TGTGCCAGCAGCCAGCAGGTCGCTGAAGCTTTCTTT. Translation gives CASSQQVAEAFF.